Presented here are 13 T cell receptor beta chains from one specimen sequenced in a study of molecular identifiers for immune sequencing clone quantification. TCRdb processed the PCR reads anew with MiXCR; each CDR3 protein has one entry. The sample yields 85,000 to 130,000 distinct CDR3 sequences, approximately 40% seen once. Specimen: naive CD8+ T cells from blood, with Jurkat cell RNA spiked in. The subset was: FACS-sorted CD8+CD4-CCR7+CD45RA+ naive T cells. Source of these receptors: a human donor in good health. Some libraries in this study had Jurkat cell RNA spiked in.

This chain links TRBV12-3 or TRBV12-4 with TRBJ2-3; TRBD2 matches at 7 bases. With 3 bases clipped from V and 0 bases from J, the junction kept 3 bases outside the gene matches. The CDR3 contains 15 residues. In nucleotides, the CDR3 is TGTGCCAGCAGTTTCCTAGCGGTTAGCACAGATACGCAGTATTTT. This sequence encodes CASSFLAVSTDTQYF.

This clonotype showed up many times. This rearrangement joins TRBV27 to TRBJ2-3, with D maybe TRBD2 (5 bases). Germline lookup yields CDR1 MNHEY and CDR2 SMNVEV (reference sequence). CDR3 length equals 14 residues. The germline V and J ends were trimmed by 5 bases and 2 bases, with 11 bases remaining between them. CDR3: CASSIGLDTDTQYF. CDR3 bases: TGTGCCAGCAGTATCGGACTCGACACAGATACGCAGTATTTT.

This clonotype showed up just a few times. The CDR3 sequence is CASSRQGYTEAFF. The CDR3 DNA sequence: TGCGCCAGCAGCCGACAGGGGTACACTGAAGCTTTCTTT. The chain links TRBV4-3 to TRBJ1-1; TRBD1 matches at 8 bases. Germline V CDR1 and CDR2: LGHNA, YSLEER. V lost 4 bases to trimming and J lost 3 bases; unmatched junction nucleotides: 1. The CDR3 is made up of 13 amino acids.

Regarding this clonotype: With a much larger clone just one base away, this may be a read error. V gene TRBV25-1 combines with J gene TRBJ2-3; 10 bases match TRBD1. The germline CDR1 and CDR2 sequences are MGHDK and SYGVNS. CDR3 size: 15 residues. The CDR3 nucleotides read TGTGCCAGCAGTGTCGGACAGGGGGTCACAGATACGCAGAATTTT. It encodes CASSVGQGVTDTQNF. The entire variable domain, with the rest obtained from reference TRBV25-1 and TRBJ2-3, is as follows: EADIYQTPRYLVIGTGKKITLECSQTMGHDKMYWYQQDPGMELHLIHYSYGVNSTEKGDLSSESTVSRIRTEHFPLTLESARPSHTSQYLCASSVGQGVTDTQNFGPGTRLTVL.

The chain is built from TRBV7-6 and TRBJ2-3; the D is unclear. V was pared by 2 bases and J by 4 bases, with 10 bases between. Germline CDR1 SGHVS, CDR2 FNYEAQ. The CDR3 runs 14 residues. Here the CDR3 DNA reads TGTGCCAGCAGCTTATCGTTTTTCGCAGATACGCAGTATTTT. This encodes CASSLSFFADTQYF. Full variable domain (missing parts from reference TRBV7-6 and TRBJ2-3): GAGVSQSPRYKVTKRGQDVALRCDPISGHVSLYWYRQALGQGPEFLTYFNYEAQQDKSGLPNDRFSAERPEGSISTLTIQRTEQRDSAMYRCASSLSFFADTQYFGPGTRLTVL.

About this clonotype itself: The junction departs from the called germline gene at one end, perhaps through a read error. The chain combines TRBV5-3 with TRBJ2-1; D remains ambiguous. TRBV5-3 is an ORF; its function is uncertain. This CDR3 is 14 amino acids long. The CDR3 DNA follows: TGTGCCAGCAGCTTGTGGACGCTAATGGCTGAGCAGTTCTTC. Its translation: CASSLWTLMAEQFF.

Note on this clonotype: Being one base from a much bigger clone, this may be a read error. J is TRBJ1-5 and V is TRBV23-1; D unresolved. TRBV23-1 is recorded as an ORF, its role being uncertain. The length of the CDR3 is 15 residues. The CDR3 protein is CASSQYLDSNQPQQF. The CDR3 DNA follows: TGCGCCAGCAGTCAATACCTGGATAGCAATCAGCCCCAGCAATTT.

As regards this clonotype: A much larger clone differs by one base, so this may be a read error. The chain uses TRBV28 and TRBJ1-1; a weak D match, TRBD1 (6 bases). V dropped 6 bases and J dropped 2 bases, with 19 bases sitting between them. The CDR3 length is 16 residues. Germline CDR1 reads MDHEN; CDR2 reads SYDVKM. The CDR3 sequence: CASRFAGWGRNTEAFF. As DNA, the CDR3 is TGTGCCAGCAGGTTTGCCGGTTGGGGGCGAAACACTGAAGCTTTCTTT.

This clonotype was detected many times. The rearrangement links TRBV9 to TRBJ2-3; D not resolved. V was cut by 4 bases and J by 4 bases, with 13 bases left in between. This CDR3 has 14 amino acids. Germline CDR1 and CDR2: SGDLS and YYNGEE. In DNA form, the CDR3 reads TGTGCCAGCAGCCCCCGTAGTAGCTCAGATACGCAGTATTTT. Its protein is CASSPRSSSDTQYF. The full variable domain, in which reference TRBV9 and TRBJ2-3 provide the parts outside the CDR3, is DSGVTQTPKHLITATGQRVTLRCSPRSGDLSVYWYQQSLDQGLQFLIQYYNGEERAKGNILERFSAQQFPDLHSELNLSSLELGDSALYFCASSPRSSSDTQYFGPGTRLTVL.

The rearrangement links TRBV4-2 to TRBJ2-1; 14 nucleotides align to TRBD2. CDR1 is LGHNA, CDR2 YNFKEQ, per germline. The CDR3 length is 16 residues. V dropped 5 bases and J dropped 8; count of bases not matched to a gene: 8. CDR3 in amino acids: CASSSLGLAGEDEQFF. In DNA form, the CDR3 reads TGTGCCAGCAGCTCCCTGGGACTAGCGGGAGAGGATGAGCAGTTCTTC.

As for this clonotype: Being one base from a much bigger clone, this may be a read error. The J gene is TRBJ2-2, the V gene TRBV9; D gene uncertain. This CDR3 region has 11 residues. Trimming pared 6 bases from V and 4 bases from J, leaving 4 bases between. Germline V gene sequence: CDR1 SGDLS, CDR2 YYNGEE. CDR3 sequence (DNA): TGTGCCAGCAACAGCACCGGGGAGCTGTTTTTT. Protein: CASNSTGELFF.

Worth noting for this clonotype: Just one base apart from a much larger clone, this may be a read error. This chain connects TRBV28 to TRBJ1-1; no definite D call. The CDR3 runs 14 residues. The V gene's germline CDR1 is MDHEN and CDR2 SYDVKM. Trimming removed 5 bases from V and 4 bases from J, with 14 bases in between. The CDR3: CASSPPQRLTEAFF. In DNA form, the CDR3 reads TGTGCCAGCAGTCCTCCCCAACGGCTCACTGAAGCTTTCTTT. Full variable domain (outside the CDR3, taken from reference TRBV28 and TRBJ1-1): DVKVTQSSRYLVKRTGEKVFLECVQDMDHENMFWYRQDPGLGLRLIYFSYDVKMKEKGDIPEGYSVSREKKERFSLILESASTNQTSMYLCASSPPQRLTEAFFGQGTRLTVV.

The V and J genes are TRBV12-3 or TRBV12-4 and TRBJ2-2; D may be TRBD1 or TRBD2 (5 bases each). The CDR3 is made up of 15 amino acids. The V gene lost 6 bases and the J gene lost 5 bases, with 16 bases spanning the gap. As DNA, the CDR3 is TGTGCCAGCAGCTCAATAGTCTGGGGGACCGGGGAGCTGTTTTTT. This sequence encodes CASSSIVWGTGELFF.